This T cell receptor beta chain was identified during a study of blood T cells in healthy people across ages. Notes on the study in general: Both higher diversity and more naive CD4+ cells marked long-lived donors when set against aged donors.

Each donor's blood draw was roughly 9.8 milliliters of peripheral blood. Germline CDR1 reads LGHDT; CDR2 reads YNNKEL (reference sequence). Trimming removed 4 bases at V and 0 bases at J, with 14 bases between. CDR3 length equals 16 residues. For the second PCR, which ran for 7 to 11 cycles, a sample-barcoded 5' primer and a J-beta primer mix were used. TCRdb re-derived calls from the 5' RACE reads in MiXCR, one entry per CDR3 protein. This sample has 700,000 to 1,000,000 distinct CDR3 sequences, with approximately 48% found just once. A word on this clonotype: Its antigen is not known.

V usage is TRBV3-1 and J usage is TRBJ2-3; D is undetermined. Sequenced sample: blood. The TCR sequence derives from a man in his 60s in good health. CDR3 sequence (DNA): TGTGCCAGCAGCCTGTCCCAGTATGATAGCACAGATACGCAGTATTTT. It specifies CASSLSQYDSTDTQYF.